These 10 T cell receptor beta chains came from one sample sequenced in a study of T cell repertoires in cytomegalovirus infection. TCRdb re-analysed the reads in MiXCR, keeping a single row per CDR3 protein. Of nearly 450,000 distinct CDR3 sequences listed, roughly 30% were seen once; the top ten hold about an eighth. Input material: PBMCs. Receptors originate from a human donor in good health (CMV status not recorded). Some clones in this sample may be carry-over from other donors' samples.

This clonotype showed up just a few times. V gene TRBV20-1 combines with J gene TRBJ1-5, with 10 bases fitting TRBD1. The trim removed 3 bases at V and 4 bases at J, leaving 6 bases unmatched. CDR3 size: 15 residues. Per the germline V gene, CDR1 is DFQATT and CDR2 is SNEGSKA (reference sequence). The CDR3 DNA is TGCAGTGCTAGTACGGGACAGGGGCGGAATCAGCCCCAGCATTTT. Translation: CSASTGQGRNQPQHF.

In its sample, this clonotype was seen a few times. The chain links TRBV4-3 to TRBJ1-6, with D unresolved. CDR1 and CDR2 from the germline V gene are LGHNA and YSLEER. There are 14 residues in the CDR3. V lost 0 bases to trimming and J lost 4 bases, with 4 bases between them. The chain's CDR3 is CASSQEQYNSPLHF. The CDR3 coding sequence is TGCGCCAGCAGCCAAGAACAGTATAATTCACCCCTCCACTTT.

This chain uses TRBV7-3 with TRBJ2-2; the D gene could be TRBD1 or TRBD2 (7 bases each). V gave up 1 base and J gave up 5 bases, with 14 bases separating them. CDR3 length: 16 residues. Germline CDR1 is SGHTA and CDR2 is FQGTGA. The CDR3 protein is CASSLMGGGRTGELFF. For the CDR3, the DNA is TGTGCCAGCAGCTTAATGGGAGGGGGCCGGACCGGGGAGCTGTTTTTT. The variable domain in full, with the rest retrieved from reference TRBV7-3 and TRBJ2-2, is GAGVSQTPSNKVTEKGKYVELRCDPISGHTALYWYRQSLGQGPEFLIYFQGTGAADDSGLPNDRFFAVRPEGSVSTLKIQRTERGDSAVYLCASSLMGGGRTGELFFGEGSRLTVL.

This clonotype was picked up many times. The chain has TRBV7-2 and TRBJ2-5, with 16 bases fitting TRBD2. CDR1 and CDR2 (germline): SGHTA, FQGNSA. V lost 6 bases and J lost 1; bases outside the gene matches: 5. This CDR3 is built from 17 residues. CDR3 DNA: TGTGCCAGCAGTTCAGGGACTAGCGGGGGGGCCCAAGAGACCCAGTACTTC. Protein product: CASSSGTSGGAQETQYF.

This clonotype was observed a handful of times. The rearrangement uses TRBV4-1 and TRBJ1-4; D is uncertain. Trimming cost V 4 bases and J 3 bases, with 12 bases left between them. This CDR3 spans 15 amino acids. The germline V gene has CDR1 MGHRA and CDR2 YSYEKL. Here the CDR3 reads CASSLIAPANEKLFF. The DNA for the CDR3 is TGCGCCAGCAGCCTAATAGCACCAGCTAATGAAAAACTGTTTTTT.

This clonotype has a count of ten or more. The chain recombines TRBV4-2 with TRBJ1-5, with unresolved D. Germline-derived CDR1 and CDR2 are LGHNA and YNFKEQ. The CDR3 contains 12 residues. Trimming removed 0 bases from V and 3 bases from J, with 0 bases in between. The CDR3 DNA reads TGTGCCAGCAGCCAAGACAATCAGCCCCAGCATTTT. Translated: CASSQDNQPQHF.

CDR3 in amino acids: CASSPRTRRLAGTRGTQYF. The CDR3 nucleotides read TGTGCCAGCAGCCCCAGAACGCGAAGACTAGCGGGGACTCGAGGGACCCAGTACTTC. The chain combines TRBV11-2 with TRBJ2-5; 11 positions agree with TRBD2. With 5 bases clipped from V and 7 bases from J, the junction kept 21 bases outside the gene matches. CDR3 length: 19 residues. Germline V gives CDR1 SGHAT, CDR2 FQNNGV.

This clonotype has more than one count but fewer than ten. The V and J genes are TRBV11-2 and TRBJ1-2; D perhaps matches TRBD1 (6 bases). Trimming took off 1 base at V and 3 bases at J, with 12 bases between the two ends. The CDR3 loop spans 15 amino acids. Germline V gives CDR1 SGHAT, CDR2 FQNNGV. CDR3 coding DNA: TGTGCCAGCAGCTTAGGGACAACAGGGTACTATGGCTACACCTTC. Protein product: CASSLGTTGYYGYTF. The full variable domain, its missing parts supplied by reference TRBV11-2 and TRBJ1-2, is EAGVAQSPRYKIIEKRQSVAFWCNPISGHATLYWYQQILGQGPKLLIQFQNNGVVDDSQLPKDRFSAERLKGVDSTLKIQPAKLEDSAVYLCASSLGTTGYYGYTFGSGTRLTVV.

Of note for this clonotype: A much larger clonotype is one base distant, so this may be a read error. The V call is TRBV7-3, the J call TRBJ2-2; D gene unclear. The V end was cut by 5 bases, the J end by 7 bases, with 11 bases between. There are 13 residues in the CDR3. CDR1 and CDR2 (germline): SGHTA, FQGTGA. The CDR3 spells CASSHRTSGELFF. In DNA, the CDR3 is TGTGCCAGCAGCCACCGTACGAGCGGGGAGCTGTTTTTT.

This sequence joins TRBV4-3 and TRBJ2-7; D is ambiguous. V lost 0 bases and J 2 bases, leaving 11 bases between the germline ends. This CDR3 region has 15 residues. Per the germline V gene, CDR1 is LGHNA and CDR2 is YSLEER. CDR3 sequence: CASSQDAAGTYEQYF. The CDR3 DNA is TGCGCCAGCAGCCAAGATGCCGCCGGAACCTACGAGCAGTACTTC.